The rows below give T cell receptor beta chains drawn from one sample of a study of T-cell reconstitution after alpha-beta-depleted transplantation in children. TCRdb passed the PCR reads through MiXCR, listing each CDR3 protein once. The sample lists some 220,000 distinct CDR3 sequences; approximately 10% were seen once. Specimen: PBMCs from the stem cell graft donor, collected from the stem cell graft. The receptors here all came from a human donor who donated a stem cell graft to a child with acute lymphoblastic leukemia. Each CDR3 is given with its conserved first and last residue. The order of the fields is clone size, V gene, J gene, D gene, CDR3 protein, CDR3 DNA. D genes are given only for firm matches. The size field is filled for only some rows; it gives once, few, many or a size class.

many,TRBV5-1,TRBJ1-3,.,CASSLVAGAYSGNTIYF,TGCGCCAGCAGCTTGGTGGCAGGGGCTTACTCTGGAAACACCATATATTTT
few,TRBV30,TRBJ2-7,.,CAWRSTNPYEQYF,TGTGCCTGGAGGAGTACGAATCCCTACGAGCAGTACTTC
.,TRBV11-2,TRBJ2-3,.,CASSPGAGGTDTQYF,TGTGCCAGCAGCCCAGGAGCCGGGGGCACAGATACGCAGTATTTT
.,TRBV4-2,TRBJ2-7,.,CASSQEQNTYEQYF,TGTGCCAGCAGCCAAGAACAGAATACCTACGAGCAGTACTTC
.,TRBV5-1,TRBJ2-5,TRBD1,CASSLGQGPETQYF,TGCGCCAGCAGCTTGGGACAGGGTCCGGAGACCCAGTACTTC
.,TRBV6-5,TRBJ2-2,TRBD2,CASSHSLAGMNTGELFF,TGTGCCAGCAGTCACTCTCTAGCGGGGATGAACACCGGGGAGCTGTTTTTT
few,TRBV5-1,TRBJ2-1,.,CASSLNPYNEQFF,TGCGCCAGCAGCTTAAATCCCTACAATGAGCAGTTCTTC
many,TRBV5-6,TRBJ2-7,.,CASSLALREQYF,TGTGCCAGCAGCTTGGCCTTACGGGAGCAGTACTTC
few,TRBV5-4,TRBJ1-1,.,CASRTEVTNTEAFF,TGTGCCAGCCGCACTGAGGTTACGAACACTGAAGCTTTCTTT
.,TRBV12-3/TRBV12-4,TRBJ2-7,.,CASSSSGREQYF,TGTGCCAGCAGTTCCTCGGGGCGGGAGCAGTACTTC
many,TRBV20-1,TRBJ2-2,TRBD2,CSAHLAGDNTGELFF,TGCAGTGCGCATCTAGCGGGGGATAACACCGGGGAGCTGTTTTTT
.,TRBV6-1,TRBJ1-2,.,CASRTGQRYYGYTF,TGTGCCAGCAGGACCGGACAGCGATACTATGGCTACACCTTC
.,TRBV6-1,TRBJ2-3,TRBD2,CASSQTSGGNTDTQYF,TGTGCCAGCAGCCAGACTAGCGGGGGGAACACAGATACGCAGTATTTT
many,TRBV10-3,TRBJ1-5,TRBD1,CAISESRGRGSWQPQHF,TGTGCCATCAGTGAGTCTAGGGGCAGGGGGTCTTGGCAGCCCCAGCATTTT